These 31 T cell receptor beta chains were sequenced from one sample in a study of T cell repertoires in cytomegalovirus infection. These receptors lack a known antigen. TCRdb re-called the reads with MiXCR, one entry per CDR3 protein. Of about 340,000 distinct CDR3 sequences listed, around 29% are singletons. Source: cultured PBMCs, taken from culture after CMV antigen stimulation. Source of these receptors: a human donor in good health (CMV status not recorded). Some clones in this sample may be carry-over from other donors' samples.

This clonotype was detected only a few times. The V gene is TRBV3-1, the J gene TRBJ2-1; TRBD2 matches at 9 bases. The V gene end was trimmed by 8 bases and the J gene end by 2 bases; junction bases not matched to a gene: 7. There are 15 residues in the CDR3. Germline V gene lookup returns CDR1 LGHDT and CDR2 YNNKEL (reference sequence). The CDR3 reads CASEKRGATYNEQFF. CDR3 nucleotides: TGTGCCAGCGAGAAGCGGGGGGCCACCTACAATGAGCAGTTCTTC.

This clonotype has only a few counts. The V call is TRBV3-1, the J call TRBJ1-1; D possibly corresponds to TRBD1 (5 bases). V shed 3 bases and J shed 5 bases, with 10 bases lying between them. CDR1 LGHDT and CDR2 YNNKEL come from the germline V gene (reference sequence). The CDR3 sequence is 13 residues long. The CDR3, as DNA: TGTGCCAGCAGCCAGGGGACGGTGACTGAAGCTTTCTTT. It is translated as CASSQGTVTEAFF.

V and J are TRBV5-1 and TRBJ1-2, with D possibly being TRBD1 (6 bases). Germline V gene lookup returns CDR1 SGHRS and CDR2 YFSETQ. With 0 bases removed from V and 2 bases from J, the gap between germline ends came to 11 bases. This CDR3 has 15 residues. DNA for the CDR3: TGCGCCAGCAGCTTGGAGGGACAAAGAAACTATGGCTACACCTTC. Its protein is CASSLEGQRNYGYTF.

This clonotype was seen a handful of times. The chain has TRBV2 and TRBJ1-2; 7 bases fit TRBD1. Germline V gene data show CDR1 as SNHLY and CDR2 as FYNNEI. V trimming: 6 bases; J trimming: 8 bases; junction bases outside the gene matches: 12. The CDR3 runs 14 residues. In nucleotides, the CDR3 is TGTGCCAGCAGACCCAGACAGGGAATCTTGGGCTACACCTTC. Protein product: CASRPRQGILGYTF. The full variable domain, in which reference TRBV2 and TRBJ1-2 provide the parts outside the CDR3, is EPEVTQTPSHQVTQMGQEVILRCVPISNHLYFYWYRQILGQKVEFLVSFYNNEISEKSEIFDDQFSVERPDGSNFTLKIRSTKLEDSAMYFCASRPRQGILGYTFGSGTRLTVV.

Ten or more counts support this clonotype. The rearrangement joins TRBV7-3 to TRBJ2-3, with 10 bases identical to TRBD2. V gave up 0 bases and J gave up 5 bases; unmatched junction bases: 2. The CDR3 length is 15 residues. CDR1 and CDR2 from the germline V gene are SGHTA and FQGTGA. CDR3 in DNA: TGTGCCAGCAGCTTAACTAGCGGGGGGAGAGATACGCAGTATTTT. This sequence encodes CASSLTSGGRDTQYF.

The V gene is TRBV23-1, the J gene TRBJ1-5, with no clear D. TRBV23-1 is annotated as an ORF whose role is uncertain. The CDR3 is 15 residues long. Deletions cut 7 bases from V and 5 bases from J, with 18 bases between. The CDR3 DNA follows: TGCGCCAGCAAGGTCCGGGCTTGCGGGGATCAGCCCCAGCATTTT. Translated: CASKVRACGDQPQHF.

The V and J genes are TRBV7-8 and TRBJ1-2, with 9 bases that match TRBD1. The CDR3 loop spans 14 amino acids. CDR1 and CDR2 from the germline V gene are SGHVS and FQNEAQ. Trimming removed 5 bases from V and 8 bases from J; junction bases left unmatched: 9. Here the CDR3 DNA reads TGTGCCAGCAGCCCAGGACAGGGGATGGTAGGCTACACCTTC. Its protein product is CASSPGQGMVGYTF.

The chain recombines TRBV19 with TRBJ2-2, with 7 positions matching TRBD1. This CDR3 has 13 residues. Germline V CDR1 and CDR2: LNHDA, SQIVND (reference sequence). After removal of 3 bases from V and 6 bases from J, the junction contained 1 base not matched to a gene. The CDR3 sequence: CASSIGTAGELFF. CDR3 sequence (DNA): TGTGCCAGTAGTATTGGGACAGCCGGGGAGCTGTTTTTT.

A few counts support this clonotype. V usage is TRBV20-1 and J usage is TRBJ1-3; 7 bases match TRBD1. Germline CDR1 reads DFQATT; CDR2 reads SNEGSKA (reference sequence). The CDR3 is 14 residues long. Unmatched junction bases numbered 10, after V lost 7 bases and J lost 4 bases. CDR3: CSVPAGTAGNTIYF. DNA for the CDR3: TGCAGTGTTCCGGCCGGGACAGCCGGAAACACCATATATTTT.

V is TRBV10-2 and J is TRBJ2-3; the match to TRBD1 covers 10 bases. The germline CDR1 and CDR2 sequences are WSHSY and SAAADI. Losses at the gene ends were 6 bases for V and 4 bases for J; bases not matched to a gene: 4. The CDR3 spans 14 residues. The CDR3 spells CASSGDRGSDTQYF. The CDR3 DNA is TGCGCCAGCAGCGGGGACAGGGGTTCAGATACGCAGTATTTT.

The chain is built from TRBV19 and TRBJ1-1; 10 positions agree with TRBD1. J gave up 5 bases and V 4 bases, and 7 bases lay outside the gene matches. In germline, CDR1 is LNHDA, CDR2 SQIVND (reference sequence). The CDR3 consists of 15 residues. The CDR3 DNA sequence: TGTGCCAGTAGTAGGGACAGGGGTGGATGGACTGAAGCTTTCTTT. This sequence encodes CASSRDRGGWTEAFF. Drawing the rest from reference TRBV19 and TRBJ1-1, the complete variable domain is DGGITQSPKYLFRKEGQNVTLSCEQNLNHDAMYWYRQDPGQGLRLIYYSQIVNDFQKGDIAEGYSVSREKKESFPLTVTSAQKNPTAFYLCASSRDRGGWTEAFFGQGTRLTVV.

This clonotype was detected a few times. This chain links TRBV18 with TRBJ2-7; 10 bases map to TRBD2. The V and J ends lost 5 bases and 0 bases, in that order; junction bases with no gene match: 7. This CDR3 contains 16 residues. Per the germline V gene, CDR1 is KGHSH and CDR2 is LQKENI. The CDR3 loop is CASSSGTSGTSYEQYF. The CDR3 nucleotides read TGTGCCAGCTCATCCGGAACTAGCGGGACCTCCTACGAGCAGTACTTC.

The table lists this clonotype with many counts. CDR3 region: CASSLVGGGRSTEAFF. DNA of the CDR3: TGTGCCAGCAGCTTAGTGGGGGGGGGCCGGAGCACTGAAGCTTTCTTT. The chain combines TRBV7-2 with TRBJ1-1; a weak D match, TRBD1 (6 bases). Germline V gives CDR1 SGHTA, CDR2 FQGNSA. V was cut by 1 base and J by 4 bases, with 16 bases left in between. CDR3 size: 16 residues.

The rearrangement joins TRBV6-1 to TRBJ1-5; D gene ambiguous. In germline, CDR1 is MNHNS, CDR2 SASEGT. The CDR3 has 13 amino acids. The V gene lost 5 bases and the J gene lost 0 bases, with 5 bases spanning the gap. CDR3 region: CASSLLSNQPQHF. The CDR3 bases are TGTGCCAGCAGTTTGCTTAGCAATCAGCCCCAGCATTTT.

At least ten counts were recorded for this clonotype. In DNA form, the CDR3 reads TGTGCCAGCAGCTTACCCGGCGGGGGTACGCAGTATTTT. This sequence encodes CASSLPGGGTQYF. V usage is TRBV7-8 and J usage is TRBJ2-3; 7 bases map to TRBD2. Germline CDR1 reads SGHVS; CDR2 reads FQNEAQ. Trimming took 2 bases from V and 8 from J; bases not matched to a gene: 4. The CDR3 is made up of 13 amino acids.

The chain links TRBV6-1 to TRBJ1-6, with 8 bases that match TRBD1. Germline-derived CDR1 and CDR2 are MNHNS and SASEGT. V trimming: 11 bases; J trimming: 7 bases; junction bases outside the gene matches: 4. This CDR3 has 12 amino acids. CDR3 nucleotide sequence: TGTGCCCTCCGACAGGGGAATTCACCCCTCCACTTT. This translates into CALRQGNSPLHF.

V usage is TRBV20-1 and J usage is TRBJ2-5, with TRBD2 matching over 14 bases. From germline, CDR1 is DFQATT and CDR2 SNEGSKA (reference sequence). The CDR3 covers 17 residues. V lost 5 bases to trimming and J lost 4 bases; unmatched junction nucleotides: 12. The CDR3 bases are TGCAGTGCTGTCGCGACTAGCGGGAGGGTTTTAGGAGAGACCCAGTACTTC. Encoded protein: CSAVATSGRVLGETQYF.

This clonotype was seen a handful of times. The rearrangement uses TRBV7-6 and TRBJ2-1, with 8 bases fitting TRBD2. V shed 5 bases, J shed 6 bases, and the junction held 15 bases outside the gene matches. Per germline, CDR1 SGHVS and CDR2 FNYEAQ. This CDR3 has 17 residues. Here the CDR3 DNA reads TGTGCCAGCAGCCCCCGACTAGCGTCCCATCGAGGCAATGAGCAGTTCTTC. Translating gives CASSPRLASHRGNEQFF.

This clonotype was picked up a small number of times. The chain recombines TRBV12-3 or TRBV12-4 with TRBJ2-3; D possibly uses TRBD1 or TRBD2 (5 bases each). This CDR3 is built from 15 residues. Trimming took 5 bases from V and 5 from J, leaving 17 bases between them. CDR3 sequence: CASSPETGRIDTQYF. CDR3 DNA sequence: TGTGCCAGCAGTCCAGAAACGGGGCGGATAGATACGCAGTATTTT.

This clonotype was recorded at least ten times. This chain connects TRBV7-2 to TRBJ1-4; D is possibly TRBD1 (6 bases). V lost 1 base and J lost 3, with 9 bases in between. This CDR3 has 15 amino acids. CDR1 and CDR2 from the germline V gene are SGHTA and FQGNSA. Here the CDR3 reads CASSLEGGPNEKLFF. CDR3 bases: TGTGCCAGCAGCTTAGAGGGGGGACCTAATGAAAAACTGTTTTTT.

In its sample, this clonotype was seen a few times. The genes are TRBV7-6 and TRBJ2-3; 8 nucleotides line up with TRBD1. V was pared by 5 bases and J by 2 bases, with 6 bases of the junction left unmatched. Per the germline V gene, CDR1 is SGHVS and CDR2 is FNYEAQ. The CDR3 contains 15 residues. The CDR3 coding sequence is TGTGCCAGCAGCCTTCAGGACAGGGCCACAGATACGCAGTATTTT. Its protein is CASSLQDRATDTQYF.

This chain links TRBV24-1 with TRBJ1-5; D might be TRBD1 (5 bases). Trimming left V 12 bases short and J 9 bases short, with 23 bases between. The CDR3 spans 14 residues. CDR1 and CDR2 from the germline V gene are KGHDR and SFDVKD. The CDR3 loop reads CAPIEGPLLTPQHF. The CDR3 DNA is TGTGCCCCCATTGAGGGGCCCCTCTTGACGCCCCAGCATTTT.

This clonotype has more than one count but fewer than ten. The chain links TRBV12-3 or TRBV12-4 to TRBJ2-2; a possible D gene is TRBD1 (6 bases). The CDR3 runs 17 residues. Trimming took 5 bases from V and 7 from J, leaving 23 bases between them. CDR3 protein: CASSPPKLPQGSGELFF. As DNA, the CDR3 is TGTGCCAGCAGTCCTCCGAAACTACCACAGGGAAGCGGGGAGCTGTTTTTT.

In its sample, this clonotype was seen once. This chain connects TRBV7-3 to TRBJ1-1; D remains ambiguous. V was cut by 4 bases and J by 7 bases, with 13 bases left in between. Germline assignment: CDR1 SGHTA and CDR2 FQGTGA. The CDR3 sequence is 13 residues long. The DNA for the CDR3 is TGTGCCAGCAGCTCGGCCTCGGGGATTGAAGCTTTCTTT. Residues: CASSSASGIEAFF.

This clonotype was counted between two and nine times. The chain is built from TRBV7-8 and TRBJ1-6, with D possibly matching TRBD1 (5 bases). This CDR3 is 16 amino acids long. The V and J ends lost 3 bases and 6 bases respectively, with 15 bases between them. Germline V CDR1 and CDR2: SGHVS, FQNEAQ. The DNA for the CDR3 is TGTGCCAGCAGCTTCGGGTCGGGTAGGGGTAATTCACCCCTCCACTTT. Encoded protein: CASSFGSGRGNSPLHF.

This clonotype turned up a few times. CDR3 protein: CSAQVGAGAANEQFF. The CDR3 nucleotides are TGCAGTGCACAAGTCGGGGCGGGAGCCGCTAATGAGCAGTTCTTC. J is TRBJ2-1 and V is TRBV20-1, with TRBD2 matching over 7 bases. The CDR3 covers 15 residues. Germline loops: CDR1 DFQATT, CDR2 SNEGSKA (reference sequence). V gave up 6 bases and J gave up 7 bases; unmatched junction bases: 15.

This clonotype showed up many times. DNA of the CDR3: TGCGCCAGCAGCCAAGGGGGCAGGGGAGGAGAAAAACTGTTTTTT. Amino acid sequence: CASSQGGRGGEKLFF. The chain carries TRBV4-1 and TRBJ1-4, with a weak D call TRBD1 (6 bases). CDR1 is MGHRA and CDR2 is YSYEKL in the germline V gene. The CDR3 consists of 15 residues. V shed 1 base and J shed 8 bases, with 14 bases lying between them.

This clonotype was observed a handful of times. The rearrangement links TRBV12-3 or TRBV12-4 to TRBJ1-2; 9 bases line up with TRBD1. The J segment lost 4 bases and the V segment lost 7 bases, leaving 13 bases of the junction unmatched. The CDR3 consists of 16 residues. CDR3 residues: CASTSGTGGLGYGYTF. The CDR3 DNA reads TGTGCCAGCACCTCGGGCACAGGGGGCTTGGGCTATGGCTACACCTTC.

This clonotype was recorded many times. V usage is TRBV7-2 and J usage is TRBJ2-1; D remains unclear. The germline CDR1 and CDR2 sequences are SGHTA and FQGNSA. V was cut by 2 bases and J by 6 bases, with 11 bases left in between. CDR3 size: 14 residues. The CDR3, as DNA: TGTGCCAGCAGCTTATCCGCCGTTCGCAATGAGCAGTTCTTC. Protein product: CASSLSAVRNEQFF.

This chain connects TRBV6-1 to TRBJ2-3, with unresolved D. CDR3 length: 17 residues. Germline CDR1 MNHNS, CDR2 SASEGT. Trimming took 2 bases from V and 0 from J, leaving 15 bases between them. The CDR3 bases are TGTGCCAGCAGTGAAAGGGTTAAACGGATTAGCACAGATACGCAGTATTTT. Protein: CASSERVKRISTDTQYF.

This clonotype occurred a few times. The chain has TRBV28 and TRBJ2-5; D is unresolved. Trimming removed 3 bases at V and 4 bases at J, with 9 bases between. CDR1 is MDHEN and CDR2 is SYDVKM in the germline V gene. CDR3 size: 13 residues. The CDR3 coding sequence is TGTGCCAGCAGTTTGGCTTCTCCAGAGACCCAGTACTTC. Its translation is CASSLASPETQYF.